Listed below are T cell receptor beta chains from one sample, sequenced in a study of blood T cell repertoires in COVID-19. The data were produced by immunoSEQ multiplex PCR, yet TCRdb's version contains in-frame clones alone and is incomplete. This table has 9,500 to 15,000 clones, over 60% appearing once. Material for sequencing was peripheral blood. The receptors originated from a man in his fifties or sixties with COVID-19, enrolled during active disease. CDR3s leave out the opening cysteine and the closing phenylalanine or tryptophan.

CDR3 protein	V gene
ASSAGTGVLSGNTIY	TRBV9
ASVKDSSNTEAF	TRBV5-1
SVGQGAWGYT	TRBV29-1
ASSGDSPTDTQY	TRBV9
ASSLDNSYNEQF	TRBV11-1
ASSVESGTSQNIQY	TRBV5-4
ASSLGQGVGEQY	TRBV5-1
ASSPSGTGTYGYT	TRBV4-1
ATSRDLGANSPLH	TRBV15
ASSRQGGEQY	TRBV6-5
ASSLAGLAYGYT	TRBV5-1
ASSLSRGQTEAF	TRBV7-2
ASSRLRGGGSPDRGLETQY	TRBV3-1/TRBV3-2
AWKHFASSRETQY	TRBV30
ASSRGAGNYGYT	TRBV4-3
ASSFRDSNQPQH	TRBV19
ASSFQGDEKLF	TRBV27
ASSLRQGAGNTIY	TRBV7-9
ASSPRPTPGSSYNEQF	TRBV7-9
SASDRGQESKNIQY	TRBV20-1
ASSQAGLAGAPVQETQY	TRBV4-1
ASSLPQPGKDTEAF	TRBV11-3
ASSLIRTGGPGELF	TRBV27
ASSQDVGGGWQF	TRBV3-1/TRBV3-2
SASTSSGSIQY	TRBV20-1
ASSVVGGGYYGYT	TRBV9
ASSPTLAGGTYEQY	TRBV4-2
AWSNPTSGGRYNEQF	TRBV30
ASSPPGGKYEQY	TRBV27
ASSVGQGAYQPQH	TRBV9
ASSMGQGESQPQH	TRBV19
ASSIKDRGGNYGYT	TRBV5-1
ASSLALDRADTQY	TRBV5-1
AWSGTRAWEQY	TRBV30
ASSQSRGVPNYGYT	TRBV23-1
ASREGGIGTDTQY	TRBV5-6
SYEGQLNTEAF	TRBV29-1
ASSLGAGADQPQH	TRBV5-4
ASDRATYEQY	TRBV6-5
ASFGQPDTQY	TRBV18
ATSGGAYSYNEQF	TRBV24-1
ASSLRTSPYNEQF	TRBV4-2
ASSLRGTGGSSGYGYT	TRBV28
ASSYLENTGELF	TRBV6-5
ASSYGQGHTETQY	TRBV6-5
ASSLTGGGYNEQF	TRBV18
ASSFTTGGETQY	TRBV7-2
ASSPRSWTGGGYT	TRBV27
SAPGVYEQY	TRBV20-1
ASSPRVTSNQPQH	TRBV6-5
ATSVSGRDNEQF	TRBV24-1
ASSQVGGSEQF	TRBV14
ASSETGVGYGYT	TRBV7-8